One sample yielded the 14 T cell receptor beta chains listed below, sequenced in a study of cytomegalovirus exposure and HLA in healthy donors. The study ran its PCR with 60 Vbeta and 13 Jbeta primers. TCRdb's table, derived via immunoSEQ multiplex PCR, lists solely in-frame clones and lacks some. The data hold 85,000 to 130,000 clones, with around 71% observed a single time. The sequencing sample was made of PBMCs. All receptors derive from a boy between 10 and 17 years old in good health and CMV-seronegative.

The chain carries TRBV29-1 and TRBJ2-1; 8 bases align to TRBD2. CDR3 length: 16 residues. The V segment lost 3 bases and the J segment 4 bases; nucleotides outside the gene matches: 11. Looked up from germline, CDR1 is SQVTM and CDR2 is ANQGSEA. CDR3 amino acids: CSVDNRTGGGYNEQFF. CDR3 DNA sequence: TGCAGCGTTGATAATCGTACGGGAGGGGGTTACAATGAGCAGTTCTTC.

This clone was found a few times. This chain joins TRBV29-1 and TRBJ1-1; D might be TRBD1 (6 bases). The V gene's germline CDR1 is SQVTM and CDR2 ANQGSEA. V was clipped by 4 bases and J by 10 bases, with 16 bases between them. This CDR3 has 12 amino acids. The CDR3 sequence is CSVAGNRGGAFF. CDR3 in DNA: TGCAGCGTTGCGGGGAATCGAGGGGGAGCTTTCTTT.

The chain recombines TRBV2 with TRBJ2-7; the D gene is possibly TRBD1 (6 bases). Germline V gene sequence: CDR1 SNHLY, CDR2 FYNNEI. CDR3 length: 16 amino acids. Trimming stripped 4 bases from V and 7 bases from J, with 23 bases between. CDR3 region: CASSGPEGEPAWEQYF. The CDR3 DNA follows: TGTGCCAGCAGTGGACCCGAGGGGGAACCGGCGTGGGAGCAGTACTTC.

The chain recombines TRBV5-1 with TRBJ1-4, with a possible D match to TRBD1 (6 bases). The V end was cut by 0 bases, the J end by 0 bases, with 9 bases between. Germline V gives CDR1 SGHRS, CDR2 YFSETQ. This CDR3 region has 16 residues. The CDR3 reads CASSLARTATNEKLFF. CDR3 sequence (DNA): TGCGCCAGCAGCTTGGCGAGGACAGCAACTAATGAAAAACTGTTTTTT.

The table lists this clone with a few counts. V is TRBV6-1 and J is TRBJ1-2, with TRBD1 matching over 7 bases. Looked up from germline, CDR1 is MNHNS and CDR2 is SASEGT. The CDR3 extends over 13 amino acids. V shed 4 bases and J 6 bases; nucleotides not matched to a gene: 5. The CDR3 region has the DNA TGTGCCAGCAGTGGGACAGGCAGGAATGGCTACACCTTC. Translation: CASSGTGRNGYTF.

The chain combines TRBV29-1 with TRBJ1-2, with 9 bases matching TRBD1. In germline, CDR1 is SQVTM, CDR2 ANQGSEA. The CDR3 extends over 14 amino acids. V trimming: 7 bases; J trimming: 2 bases; junction bases outside the gene matches: 8. DNA of the CDR3: TGCAGCGGAGACACAGGGGGCCGGAACTATGGCTACACCTTC. Amino acids: CSGDTGGRNYGYTF.

This clone came up a few times. Because the CDR3 is missing its conserved closing phenylalanine or tryptophan, this is likely a read error. The chain is built from TRBV19 and TRBJ1-5, with D unclear. The CDR3 is made up of 14 amino acids. V was cut by 10 bases and J by 3 bases, with 16 bases left in between. Looked up from germline, CDR1 is LNHDA and CDR2 is SQIVND (reference sequence). The CDR3 bases are TGTGCCACTTCGATTAGCCTCTACAATCAGCCCCAGCATGTT. It is translated as CATSISLYNQPQHV.

This chain links TRBV11-3 with TRBJ2-1; 9 bases map to TRBD1. CDR1 and CDR2 from the germline V gene are SGHNT and YENEEA. With V trimmed by 4 bases and J by 9 bases, 4 bases remained unmatched. CDR3 length: 13 residues. This chain's CDR3 is CASSSDRGIEQFF. The CDR3 nucleotides read TGTGCCAGCAGCTCGGACAGGGGTATTGAGCAGTTCTTC. Filled out from reference TRBV11-3 and TRBJ2-1, the complete variable domain reads EAGVVQSPRYKIIEKKQPVAFWCNPISGHNTLYWYLQNLGQGPELLIRYENEEAVDDSQLPKDRFSAERLKGVDSTLKIQPAELGDSAVYLCASSSDRGIEQFFGPGTRLTVL.

The chain has TRBV27 and TRBJ1-2, with a tentative D call TRBD1 (6 bases). The germline gives CDR1 MNHEY, CDR2 SMNVEV (reference sequence). Trimming cost V 5 bases and J 4 bases, with 14 bases left between them. The CDR3 has 14 residues. Written as DNA, the CDR3 is TGTGCCAGCAGTCCGTCTGACAGGACCTATGGCTACACCTTC. Its translation: CASSPSDRTYGYTF.

The genes are TRBV30 and TRBJ1-2; D gene uncertain. This CDR3 spans 15 amino acids. V shed 1 base and J shed 4 bases, with 16 bases lying between them. Germline V lookup: CDR1 GTSNPN, CDR2 SVGIG (reference sequence). The CDR3 is CAWSGRVVLSYGYTF. In DNA form, the CDR3 reads TGTGCCTGGAGTGGGCGGGTAGTGCTGTCCTATGGCTACACCTTC.

The V and J genes are TRBV29-1 and TRBJ2-7; 12 bases line up with TRBD2. CDR3 length: 16 residues. CDR1 is SQVTM, CDR2 ANQGSEA, per germline. J gave up 0 bases and V 4 bases, and 7 bases lay outside the gene matches. The CDR3 reads CSVAGLAGISSYEQYF. The CDR3 DNA follows: TGCAGCGTTGCCGGACTAGCGGGAATATCCTCCTACGAGCAGTACTTC.

The table lists this clone with a count of one. The V and J genes are TRBV4-2 and TRBJ2-7, with 9 bases aligning to TRBD1. Germline-derived CDR1 and CDR2 are LGHNA and YNFKEQ. V gave up 4 bases and J gave up 3 bases; unmatched junction bases: 7. CDR3 length equals 15 residues. Here the CDR3 reads CASSPRPGQGYEQYF. The CDR3 coding sequence is TGTGCCAGCAGCCCCCGACCGGGACAGGGCTACGAGCAGTACTTC.

V usage is TRBV6-1 and J usage is TRBJ2-7, with TRBD1 as a possible D gene (6 bases). Germline-derived CDR1 and CDR2 are MNHNS and SASEGT. V lost 6 bases, J lost 4 bases, and 19 bases lay in between. The CDR3 covers 15 residues. CDR3 bases: TGTGCCAGCAGACCAGGGGCCCTCCTCGAATACGAGCAGTACTTC. Its translation is CASRPGALLEYEQYF.

The chain has TRBV19 and TRBJ1-1; no definite D call. Germline CDR1 and CDR2: LNHDA and SQIVND (reference sequence). CDR3 length equals 16 residues. The germline V and J ends were trimmed by 7 bases and 1 base, with 19 bases remaining between them. CDR3 in DNA: TGTGCCAGTACCCTTCGGGTCGGGGTCCCGAACACTGAAGCTTTCTTT. Residues: CASTLRVGVPNTEAFF.